These 16 T cell receptor beta chains were sequenced from one sample in a study of technical replicates of blood from a handful of donors. Repertoires were generated with immunoSEQ multiplex PCR, while TCRdb's copy carries only in-frame clones and drops some. The profile shows approximately 73,000 clones, 93% of them singletons. Source material: T cells isolated from PBMCs. The receptors originated from a human donor in good health.

The chain is built from TRBV6-5 and TRBJ2-7; 12 bases map to TRBD1. Losses at the gene ends were 0 bases for V and 5 bases for J; bases not matched to a gene: 5. The CDR3 sequence is 16 residues long. In germline, CDR1 is MNHEY, CDR2 SVGAGI. CDR3 in amino acids: CASSYSGTGGMNEQYF. For the CDR3, the DNA is TGTGCCAGCAGTTACTCTGGGACAGGGGGCATGAACGAGCAGTACTTC.

V gene TRBV10-1 combines with J gene TRBJ2-3, with D perhaps matching TRBD1 (5 bases). CDR1 is WNHNN and CDR2 is SYGVQD in the germline V gene (reference sequence). V lost 6 bases, J lost 0 bases, and 16 bases lay in between. The CDR3 length is 16 residues. CDR3 sequence reads: CASSLQGGHSTDTQYF. In DNA form, the CDR3 reads TGCGCCAGCAGCCTCCAGGGCGGACATAGCACAGATACGCAGTATTTT.

This rearrangement joins TRBV25-1 to TRBJ1-2, with D hard to call. Germline-derived CDR1 and CDR2 are MGHDK and SYGVNS. The CDR3 has 16 residues. Trimming stripped 3 bases from V and 2 bases from J, with 16 bases between. CDR3 in amino acids: CASSDNVNLKNYGYTF. The CDR3 DNA sequence: TGTGCCAGCAGTGATAATGTCAACTTGAAGAACTATGGCTACACCTTC.

The rearrangement uses TRBV27 and TRBJ2-7; TRBD2 aligns across 7 bases. In germline, CDR1 is MNHEY, CDR2 SMNVEV (reference sequence). The CDR3 spans 13 residues. V lost 5 bases to trimming and J lost 3 bases; unmatched junction nucleotides: 4. The CDR3 nucleotides read TGTGCCAGCAGTACAGGACTAGTCTACGAGCAGTACTTC. It specifies CASSTGLVYEQYF.

The chain carries TRBV5-1 and TRBJ2-3, with 9 nucleotides matching TRBD2. Trimming cost V 5 bases and J 2 bases; bases outside gene matches: 9. Germline values: CDR1 SGHRS, CDR2 YFSETQ. This CDR3 comprises 16 residues. CDR3 nucleotide sequence: TGCGCCAGCAGGCCCCGAGCGGGGGGCTACACAGATACGCAGTATTTT. Translating gives CASRPRAGGYTDTQYF.

This rearrangement joins TRBV20-1 to TRBJ1-2; tentatively, D is TRBD1 (6 bases). Germline assignment: CDR1 DFQATT and CDR2 SNEGSKA (reference sequence). The CDR3 has 11 residues. DNA for the CDR3: TGCAGCAAGGGGACACCCTATGGCTACACCTTC. This gives the protein CSKGTPYGYTF.

The V call is TRBV28, the J call TRBJ2-3; 9 bases are shared with TRBD2. After removal of 4 bases from V and 5 bases from J, the junction contained 13 bases not matched to a gene. The CDR3 loop spans 17 amino acids. Germline V lookup: CDR1 MDHEN, CDR2 SYDVKM. For the CDR3, the DNA is TGTGCCAGCAGTTCGTCTCTTCGCGGGAGGGCCTTAGATACGCAGTATTTT. Encoded protein: CASSSSLRGRALDTQYF.

This clone has a single count. This sequence joins TRBV7-9 and TRBJ1-6; D perhaps matches TRBD1 (5 bases). The CDR3 extends over 18 amino acids. The ends were cut back, 4 bases at V and 3 bases at J, with 19 bases in the middle. CDR1 and CDR2 (germline): SEHNR, FQNEAQ (reference sequence). The CDR3 DNA follows: TGTGCCAGCAGCTACCCCCTTAAGGGGTTTGACTATAATTCACCCCTCCACTTT. Its translation: CASSYPLKGFDYNSPLHF.

The rearrangement uses TRBV4-2 and TRBJ2-7; 10 bases map to TRBD1. The trim removed 1 base at V and 0 bases at J, leaving 3 bases unmatched. The CDR3 runs to 16 residues. CDR1 and CDR2 from the germline V gene are LGHNA and YNFKEQ. DNA of the CDR3: TGTGCCAGCAGCCAAGCTGGGACAGGGGCCTCCTACGAGCAGTACTTC. Its translation: CASSQAGTGASYEQYF.

The rearrangement uses TRBV5-1 and TRBJ1-2; D gene unclear. V lost 0 bases to trimming and J lost 2 bases, with 11 bases between them. This CDR3 spans 15 amino acids. In germline, CDR1 is SGHRS, CDR2 YFSETQ. The CDR3 spells CASSLGSRINYGYTF. The CDR3 nucleotides are TGCGCCAGCAGCTTGGGATCCAGGATCAACTATGGCTACACCTTC.

This rearrangement joins TRBV5-1 to TRBJ1-4; no firm D call. The V end was cut by 5 bases, the J end by 11 bases, with 25 bases between. Per the germline V gene, CDR1 is SGHRS and CDR2 is YFSETQ. This CDR3 has 16 residues. The CDR3 loop reads CASRGGSGPMREKLFF. In DNA form, the CDR3 reads TGCGCCAGCAGGGGTGGGTCCGGACCGATGAGGGAGAAACTGTTTTTT.

The genes are TRBV6-1 and TRBJ2-3; TRBD1 aligns across 8 bases. The V and J ends lost 2 bases and 5 bases, in that order; junction bases with no gene match: 6. CDR1 MNHNS and CDR2 SASEGT come from the germline V gene. The CDR3 runs to 15 residues. The CDR3 region has the DNA TGTGCCAGCAGTGAAACGCAGGGGGCGGGAGATACGCAGTATTTT. This translates into CASSETQGAGDTQYF.

The chain carries TRBV9 and TRBJ2-5, with 8 bases identical to TRBD1. CDR1 and CDR2 from the germline V gene are SGDLS and YYNGEE. The CDR3 runs 14 residues. Trimming took 4 bases from V and 2 from J; bases not matched to a gene: 4. The CDR3 region is CASSSGGGQETQYF. The CDR3, as DNA: TGTGCCAGCAGCTCAGGGGGCGGGCAAGAGACCCAGTACTTC.

V usage is TRBV7-9 and J usage is TRBJ1-1; D gene uncertain. This CDR3 has 13 amino acids. V was shortened by 2 bases and J by 0 bases, with 4 bases between the two germline ends. Germline V lookup: CDR1 SEHNR, CDR2 FQNEAQ (reference sequence). CDR3 sequence reads: CASSLSVNTEAFF. For the CDR3, the DNA is TGTGCCAGCAGCTTATCAGTGAACACTGAAGCTTTCTTT.

In its sample, this clone was seen once. The chain uses TRBV4-1 and TRBJ2-7; a possible D gene is TRBD2 (5 bases). Germline CDR1 is MGHRA and CDR2 is YSYEKL. CDR3 length: 13 amino acids. Trimming left V 4 bases short and J 6 bases short, with 13 bases between. CDR3: CASSPTGWAEQYF. The CDR3 nucleotides are TGCGCCAGCAGCCCCACGGGATGGGCCGAGCAGTACTTC.

The chain links TRBV7-2 to TRBJ2-5; 10 bases match TRBD1. Trimming at V came to 5 bases and at J to 2 bases, leaving 14 bases not matched to a gene. Looked up from germline, CDR1 is SGHTA and CDR2 is FQGNSA. CDR3 size: 18 residues. In DNA form, the CDR3 reads TGTGCCAGCAGCGACGAACCTCCGGGACAGGGGATTCAAGAGACCCAGTACTTC. Amino acid sequence: CASSDEPPGQGIQETQYF.